The T cell receptor (beta chain) described here comes from a study of blood T cell repertoires in COVID-19. About the research overall: Some COVID-19 samples were acute and others convalescent; all came from the United States, Italy and Spain.

Participants came from about 24 US areas, aged roughly 18 to 89 years. Produced via immunoSEQ multiplex PCR; TCRdb's table is partial and in-frame only. The sample holds a few hundred thousand clones, roughly nine tenths seen once. This receptor was obtained from a woman aged 40-49 years who had been exposed to COVID-19. The sample consisted of PBMCs or T cells enriched from blood (not recorded which).

Here the CDR3 reads CASSLEQGAHYEQYF. For the CDR3, the DNA is TGTGCCAGTAGTCTCGAACAGGGGGCCCACTACGAGCAGTACTTC. This chain links TRBV19 with TRBJ2-7; 9 bases are shared with TRBD1. This CDR3 comprises 15 residues. Germline CDR1 LNHDA, CDR2 SQIVND (reference sequence). V dropped 5 bases and J dropped 3; count of bases not matched to a gene: 8.